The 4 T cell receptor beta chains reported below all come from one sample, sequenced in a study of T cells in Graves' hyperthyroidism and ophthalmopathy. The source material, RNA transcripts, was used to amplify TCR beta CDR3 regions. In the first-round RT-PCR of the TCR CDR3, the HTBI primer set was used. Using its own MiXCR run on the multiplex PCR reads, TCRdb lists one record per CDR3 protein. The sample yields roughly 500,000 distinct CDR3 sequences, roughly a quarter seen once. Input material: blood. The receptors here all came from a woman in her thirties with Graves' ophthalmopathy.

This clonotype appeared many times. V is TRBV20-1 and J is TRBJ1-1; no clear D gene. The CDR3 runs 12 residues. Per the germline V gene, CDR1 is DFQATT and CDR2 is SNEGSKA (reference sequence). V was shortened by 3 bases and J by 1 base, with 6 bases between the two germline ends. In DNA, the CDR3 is TGCAGTGCTAGTAGAGCGAACACTGAAGCTTTCTTT. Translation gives CSASRANTEAFF.

CDR3 coding DNA: TGTGCCAGCAGTTTAAACGGACAGGGGACCTACGAGCAGTACTTC. Amino acid sequence: CASSLNGQGTYEQYF. The V and J genes are TRBV28 and TRBJ2-7, with 9 bases identical to TRBD1. Looked up from germline, CDR1 is MDHEN and CDR2 is SYDVKM. Trimming removed 2 bases from V and 2 bases from J; junction bases left unmatched: 4. The CDR3 extends over 15 amino acids.

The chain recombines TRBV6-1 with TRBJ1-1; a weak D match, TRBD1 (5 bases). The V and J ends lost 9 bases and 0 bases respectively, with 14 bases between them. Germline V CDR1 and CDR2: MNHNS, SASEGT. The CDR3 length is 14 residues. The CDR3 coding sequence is TGTGCCAGTACTTTAGGGGCCATGAACACTGAAGCTTTCTTT. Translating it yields CASTLGAMNTEAFF.

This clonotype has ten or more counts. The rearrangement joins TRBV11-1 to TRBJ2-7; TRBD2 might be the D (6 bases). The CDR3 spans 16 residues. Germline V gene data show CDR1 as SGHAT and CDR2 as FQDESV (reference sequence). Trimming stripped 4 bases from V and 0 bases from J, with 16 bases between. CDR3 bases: TGTGCCAGCAGCTCCTCCGGGAGCCTAAGCTCCTACGAGCAGTACTTC. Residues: CASSSSGSLSSYEQYF.